Listed here is a single T cell receptor beta chain. Its specificity is not known. These data originate in a study of CD8 T cells in ankylosing spondylitis. Study-level points and caveats: For ankylosing spondylitis blood, a TCR beta motif of about 8 highly homologous variants appeared characteristic.

With 1 base removed from V and 0 bases from J, the gap between germline ends came to 4 bases. This CDR3 region has 15 residues. Germline V gene sequence: CDR1 LNHNV, CDR2 YYDKDF (reference sequence). A single record per CDR3 protein comes from TCRdb applying MiXCR to the 5' RACE reads. The sample holds about 330,000 distinct CDR3 sequences; 8% are singletons and the top ten take 13% to 15%. V and J are TRBV15 and TRBJ2-6, with D uncertain. The sequenced sample consisted of blood, either unsorted or a sorted T cell fraction (not recorded which). This TCR was recovered from a male donor with ankylosing spondylitis. The CDR3 loop is CATSRADSGANVLTF. The CDR3 DNA reads TGTGCCACCAGCAGAGCTGACTCTGGGGCCAACGTCCTGACTTTC.